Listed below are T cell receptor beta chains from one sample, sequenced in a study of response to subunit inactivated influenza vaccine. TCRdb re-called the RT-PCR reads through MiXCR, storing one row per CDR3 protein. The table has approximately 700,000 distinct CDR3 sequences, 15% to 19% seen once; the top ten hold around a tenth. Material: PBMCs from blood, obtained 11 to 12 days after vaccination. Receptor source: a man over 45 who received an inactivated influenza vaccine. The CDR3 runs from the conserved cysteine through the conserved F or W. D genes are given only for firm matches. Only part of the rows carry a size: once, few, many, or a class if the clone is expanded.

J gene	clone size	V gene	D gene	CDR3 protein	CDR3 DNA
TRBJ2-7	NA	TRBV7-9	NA	CASSGGGHDEQYF	TGTGCCAGCAGCGGAGGGGGACACGACGAGCAGTACTTC
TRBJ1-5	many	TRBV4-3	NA	CASSQYFGNQPQHF	TGCGCCAGCAGCCAATATTTTGGAAATCAGCCCCAGCATTTT
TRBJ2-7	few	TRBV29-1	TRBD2	CSVEASGEPTYEQYF	TGCAGCGTTGAGGCTAGCGGAGAACCGACCTACGAGCAGTACTTC
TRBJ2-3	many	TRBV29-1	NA	CSVDGGTDTQYF	TGCAGCGTTGATGGTGGCACAGATACGCAGTATTTT
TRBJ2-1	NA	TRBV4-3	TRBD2	CASSPGLAVGNEQFF	TGCGCCAGCAGCCCGGGACTAGCAGTAGGGAATGAGCAGTTCTTC
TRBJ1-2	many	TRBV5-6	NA	CASSRDRRDYTF	TGTGCCAGCAGTCGAGACAGGCGGGACTACACCTTC
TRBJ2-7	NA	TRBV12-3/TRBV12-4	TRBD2	CASSSLGLAGRRKDEQYF	TGTGCCAGCAGTTCCCTTGGACTAGCGGGGCGCCGCAAGGACGAGCAGTACTTC
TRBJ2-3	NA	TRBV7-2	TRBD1	CASSGTGPSRSTDTQYF	TGTGCCAGCAGCGGGACAGGACCCAGCCGAAGCACAGATACGCAGTATTTT
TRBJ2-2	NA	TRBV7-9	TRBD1	CASSSIDRVRTGELFF	TGTGCCAGCAGCTCGATCGACAGGGTTCGGACCGGGGAGCTGTTTTTT
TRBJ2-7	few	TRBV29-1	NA	CSVEDRGTSSYEQYF	TGCAGCGTTGAAGATAGGGGGACGAGCTCCTACGAGCAGTACTTC
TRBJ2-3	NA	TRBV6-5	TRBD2	CASSSRTSGTDTQYF	TGTGCCAGCAGTTCTCGGACTAGCGGCACAGATACGCAGTATTTT
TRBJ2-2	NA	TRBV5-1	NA	CASHAQGRGELFF	TGCGCCAGCCACGCACAGGGTCGCGGGGAGCTGTTTTTT
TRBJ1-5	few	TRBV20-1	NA	CSARDWGGGPQHF	TGCAGTGCTAGAGATTGGGGTGGGGGGCCCCAGCATTTT
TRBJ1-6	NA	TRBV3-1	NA	CASSQDPGGRANSPLHF	TGTGCCAGCAGCCAAGATCCGGGGGGCCGAGCTAATTCACCCCTCCACTTT
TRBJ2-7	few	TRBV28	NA	CASINSVNEQYF	TGTGCCAGCATAAATTCTGTCAACGAGCAGTACTTC
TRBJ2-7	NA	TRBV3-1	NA	CASSQDWDSTYEQYF	TGTGCCAGCAGCCAAGATTGGGACTCCACCTACGAGCAGTACTTC
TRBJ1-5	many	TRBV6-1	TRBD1	CASSGTGPGNQPQHF	TGTGCCAGCAGTGGGACAGGCCCTGGCAATCAGCCCCAGCATTTT
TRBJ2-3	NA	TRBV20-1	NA	CSASLRDDTQYF	TGCAGTGCTAGTCTCCGGGATGATACGCAGTATTTT
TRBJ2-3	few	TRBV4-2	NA	CASSQVGDGTDTQYF	TGTGCCAGCAGCCAAGTAGGGGACGGCACAGATACGCAGTATTTT
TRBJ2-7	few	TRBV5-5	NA	CASTLGSTYEQYF	TGTGCCAGCACCTTGGGGAGTACCTACGAGCAGTACTTC
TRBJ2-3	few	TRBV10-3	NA	CAISESAASTDTQYF	TGTGCCATCAGTGAGTCCGCGGCTAGCACAGATACGCAGTATTTT
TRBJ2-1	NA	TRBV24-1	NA	CATSDTGSYNEQFF	TGTGCCACCAGTGATACGGGTAGTTACAATGAGCAGTTCTTC
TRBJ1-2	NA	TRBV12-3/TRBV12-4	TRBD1	CASSRTGRRYGYTF	TGTGCCAGCAGCCGGACAGGGAGAAGGTACGGCTACACCTTC
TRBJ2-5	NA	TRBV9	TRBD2	CASSVSASGRLQETQYF	TGTGCCAGCAGCGTATCCGCTAGCGGGAGATTGCAAGAGACCCAGTACTTC
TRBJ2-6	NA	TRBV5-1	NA	CASSFQSGAGANVLTF	TGCGCCAGCAGCTTTCAGTCGGGGGCTGGGGCCAACGTCCTGACTTTC
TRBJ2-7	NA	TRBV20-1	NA	CSATKKGGFSEQYF	TGCAGTGCTACGAAGAAGGGGGGGTTTAGCGAGCAGTACTTC
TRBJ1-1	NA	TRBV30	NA	CTWSYDTEAFF	TGTACCTGGAGTTACGACACTGAAGCTTTCTTT
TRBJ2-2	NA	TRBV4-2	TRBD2	CASSQDPASGRAGELFF	TGTGCCAGCAGCCAAGATCCGGCTAGCGGGAGGGCCGGGGAGCTGTTTTTT
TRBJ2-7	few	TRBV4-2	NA	CASSQELTGSYEQYF	TGTGCCAGCAGCCAAGAACTAACAGGGTCCTACGAGCAGTACTTC
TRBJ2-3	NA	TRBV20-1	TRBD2	CSATGTSGVSTDTQYF	TGCAGTGCCACCGGGACTAGCGGGGTGAGCACAGATACGCAGTATTTT
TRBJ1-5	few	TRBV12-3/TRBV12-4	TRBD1	CASSGGTGIYQPQHF	TGTGCCAGCAGTGGGGGGACAGGGATTTATCAGCCCCAGCATTTT
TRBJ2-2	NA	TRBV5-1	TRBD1	CASSLEGARTGELFF	TGCGCCAGCAGCTTGGAGGGGGCGAGGACCGGGGAGCTGTTTTTT
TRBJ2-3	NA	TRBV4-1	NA	CASSRQRGPEGTDTQYF	TGCGCCAGCAGCCGCCAGAGAGGGCCTGAAGGCACAGATACGCAGTATTTT
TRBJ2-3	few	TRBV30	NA	CAWSVPVLRTDTQYF	TGTGCCTGGAGTGTACCAGTTCTCCGCACAGATACGCAGTATTTT
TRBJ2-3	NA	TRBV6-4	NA	CASSVDGTRNTQYF	TGTGCCAGCAGTGTGGACGGAACGAGAAATACGCAGTATTTT
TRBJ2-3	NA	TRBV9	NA	CASSVGAAHSTDTQYF	TGTGCCAGCAGCGTAGGGGCGGCCCATAGCACAGATACGCAGTATTTT
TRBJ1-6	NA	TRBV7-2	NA	CASSLTGLPLHF	TGTGCCAGCAGCTTAACCGGGTTACCCCTCCACTTT
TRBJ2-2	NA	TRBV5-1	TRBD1	CASIPDRGYTGELFF	TGCGCCAGCATCCCGGACAGGGGGTACACCGGGGAGCTGTTTTTT
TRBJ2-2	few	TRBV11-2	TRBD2	CASSPPAGVGELFF	TGTGCCAGCAGCCCCCCCGCGGGAGTCGGGGAGCTGTTTTTT
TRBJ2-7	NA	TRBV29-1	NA	CSVAMPYEQYF	TGCAGCGTTGCGATGCCCTACGAGCAGTACTTC
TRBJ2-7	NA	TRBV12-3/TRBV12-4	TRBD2	CASRRGGLGYEQYF	TGTGCCAGCAGACGCGGGGGATTAGGCTACGAGCAGTACTTC
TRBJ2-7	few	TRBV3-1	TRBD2	CASSRDLAASYEQYF	TGTGCCAGCAGCCGAGACCTAGCGGCATCCTACGAGCAGTACTTC
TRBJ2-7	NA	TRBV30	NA	CAWSNGGASYEQYF	TGTGCCTGGAGTAACGGGGGCGCGTCCTACGAGCAGTACTTC
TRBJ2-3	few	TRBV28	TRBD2	CASSPPEWLADTDTQYF	TGTGCCAGCAGCCCGCCCGAGTGGCTAGCGGACACAGATACGCAGTATTTT
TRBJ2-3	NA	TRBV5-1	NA	CASSLVGLNTDTQYF	TGCGCCAGCAGCTTGGTGGGACTCAACACAGATACGCAGTATTTT
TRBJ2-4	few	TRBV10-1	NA	CASSARDAHIQYF	TGCGCCAGCAGTGCCCGGGACGCGCACATTCAGTACTTC
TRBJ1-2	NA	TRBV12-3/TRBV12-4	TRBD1	CASSRTGTNYGYTF	TGTGCCAGCAGCCGGACAGGGACAAACTATGGCTACACCTTC
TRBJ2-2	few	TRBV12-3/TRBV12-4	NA	CASRDRGIEAGELFF	TGTGCCAGCAGGGACCGGGGTATCGAAGCCGGGGAGCTGTTTTTT
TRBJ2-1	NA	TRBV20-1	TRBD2	CSALLAGDEQFF	TGCAGTGCTTTATTAGCGGGAGATGAGCAGTTCTTC
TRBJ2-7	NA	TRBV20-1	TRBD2	CSAPSGVLEQYF	TGCAGTGCACCTAGCGGGGTTCTCGAGCAGTACTTC
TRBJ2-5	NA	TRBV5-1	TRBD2	CASSLVNSGRGETQYF	TGCGCCAGCAGCTTGGTTAATAGCGGGAGAGGAGAGACCCAGTACTTC